Listed below are T cell receptor beta chains from one sample, sequenced in a study of T-cell reconstitution after alpha-beta-depleted transplantation in children. TCRdb reprocessed the PCR reads via MiXCR and lists one record per CDR3 protein. The profile shows around 87,000 distinct CDR3 sequences, 7% to 9% of them singletons. Sequencing was performed on PBMCs from the stem cell graft donor, taken from the stem cell graft. The receptor set was obtained from a human donor who donated a stem cell graft to a child with congenital amegakaryocytic thrombocytopenia. CDR3s include the opening cysteine and the closing phenylalanine or tryptophan. Each record gives: J gene, D gene, V gene, clone size, CDR3 protein, CDR3 DNA. A D gene is named only where the DNA matches it firmly. Only some rows state a clone size, as once, few, many or a class for expanded clones.

>TRBJ2-7|.|TRBV29-1|.
CSVVWRRDYEQYF
TGCAGCGTTGTCTGGCGGAGAGACTACGAGCAGTACTTC
>TRBJ2-2|TRBD1|TRBV18|few
CASSPGQGNTGELFF
TGTGCCAGCTCACCCGGACAGGGGAACACCGGGGAGCTGTTTTTT
>TRBJ1-6|.|TRBV6-5|many
CASSFETLPSYNSPLHF
TGTGCCAGCAGTTTTGAGACACTCCCCTCCTATAATTCACCCCTCCACTTT
>TRBJ2-5|TRBD2|TRBV20-1|many
CSAKPAGGHETQYF
TGCAGTGCCAAACCCGCGGGGGGGCATGAGACCCAGTACTTC
>TRBJ2-3|TRBD1|TRBV7-2|.
CASSLSRTGGTDTQYF
TGTGCCAGCAGCTTAAGTCGGACAGGGGGAACAGATACGCAGTATTTT
>TRBJ1-4|.|TRBV20-1|many
CSVEGPNEKLFF
TGCAGTGTCGAAGGACCGAATGAAAAACTGTTTTTT
>TRBJ1-1|.|TRBV6-2/TRBV6-3|many
CASRRQSRDTEAFF
TGTGCCAGCAGGCGCCAAAGCAGGGACACTGAAGCTTTCTTT
>TRBJ2-7|.|TRBV20-1|many
CSASPLGDYEQYF
TGCAGTGCTAGCCCCCTAGGGGATTACGAGCAGTACTTC
>TRBJ2-2|TRBD2|TRBV11-2|few
CASGLAGNTGELFF
TGTGCCAGCGGCCTAGCGGGGAACACCGGGGAGCTGTTTTTT
>TRBJ1-2|.|TRBV20-1|many
CSAGDRIYGYTF
TGCAGTGCTGGGGATAGGATCTATGGCTACACCTTC
>TRBJ2-2|.|TRBV5-1|.
CASSFEGVMTGELFF
TGCGCCAGCAGCTTTGAAGGAGTTATGACCGGGGAGCTGTTTTTT
>TRBJ2-5|.|TRBV3-1|many
CASSRTRVETQYF
TGTGCCAGCAGCCGGACGAGGGTGGAGACCCAGTACTTC
>TRBJ1-2|.|TRBV5-5|few
CASSLDGGGSDYGYTF
TGTGCCAGCAGCTTGGACGGGGGCGGTTCGGACTATGGCTACACCTTC
>TRBJ2-7|TRBD2|TRBV20-1|many
CSAERGARYEQYF
TGCAGTGCCGAGCGGGGGGCTAGGTACGAGCAGTACTTC
>TRBJ1-2|TRBD1|TRBV6-6|.
CASSQIRGLGYTF
TGTGCCAGCAGTCAAATCAGGGGGCTAGGCTACACCTTC
>TRBJ2-1|TRBD2|TRBV5-6|many
CASSLGLAGSGAQFF
TGTGCCAGCAGCCTGGGACTAGCGGGGTCAGGTGCGCAGTTCTTC
>TRBJ1-1|.|TRBV12-3/TRBV12-4|many
CASSALGGSMAEAFF
TGTGCCAGCAGTGCACTAGGGGGTAGCATGGCTGAAGCTTTCTTT
>TRBJ2-7|.|TRBV5-1|few
CASRFEGDEQYF
TGCGCCAGCAGGTTCGAAGGAGATGAGCAGTACTTC
>TRBJ2-3|.|TRBV20-1|many
CSAEGFGGGLTDTQYF
TGCAGTGCTGAAGGTTTCGGCGGGGGCCTCACAGATACGCAGTATTTT
>TRBJ1-1|.|TRBV5-1|many
CASSPAGGYTEAFF
TGCGCCAGCAGCCCAGCCGGGGGATACACTGAAGCTTTCTTT
>TRBJ1-3|.|TRBV15|many
CATSTGSYSGNTIYF
TGTGCCACCAGCACAGGGAGTTACTCTGGAAACACCATATATTTT
>TRBJ2-6|TRBD1|TRBV5-1|few
CASSFSQGAGANVLTF
TGCGCCAGCAGCTTCTCACAGGGGGCTGGGGCCAACGTCCTGACTTTC
>TRBJ2-2|.|TRBV12-2|.
CASRLARTMPGGESTGELFF
TGTGCAAGTCGCTTAGCGAGGACTATGCCAGGGGGCGAGAGCACCGGGGAGCTGTTTTTT
>TRBJ2-7|.|TRBV7-6|many
CASSLTAGPKYEQYF
TGTGCCAGCAGCTTAACTGCAGGCCCTAAGTACGAGCAGTACTTC
>TRBJ2-3|TRBD1|TRBV10-3|.
CAICLGGAADTQYF
TGTGCCATCTGTTTAGGGGGCGCTGCAGATACGCAGTATTTT
>TRBJ2-7|.|TRBV20-1|many
CSAVRAGPNNEQYF
TGCAGTGCCGTCCGGGCAGGGCCGAATAACGAGCAGTACTTC
>TRBJ1-2|.|TRBV11-2|.
CASSRTASYGYTF
TGTGCCAGCAGCCGGACCGCCTCATATGGCTACACCTTC
>TRBJ2-1|TRBD2|TRBV24-1|many
CATSDSSGGTYNEQFF
TGTGCCACCAGTGATTCTAGCGGGGGGACATACAATGAGCAGTTCTTC
>TRBJ1-1|.|TRBV18|.
CASSPTVDSPEAFF
TGTGCCAGCTCTCCGACCGTCGACAGCCCTGAAGCTTTCTTT
>TRBJ2-5|TRBD2|TRBV12-3/TRBV12-4|many
CASSSGLAIETQYF
TGTGCCAGCAGTTCGGGACTAGCGATAGAGACCCAGTACTTC
>TRBJ1-4|.|TRBV3-1|.
CASSQEAEPTNEKLFF
TGTGCCAGCAGCCAAGAAGCGGAACCAACTAATGAAAAACTGTTTTTT
>TRBJ1-2|.|TRBV28|many
CASSLPQGWSGYTF
TGTGCCAGCAGTTTACCTCAGGGTTGGTCTGGCTACACCTTC
>TRBJ1-4|TRBD1|TRBV4-1|many
CASRRQGANEKLFF
TGCGCCAGCAGACGACAGGGGGCGAATGAAAAACTGTTTTTT
>TRBJ2-3|.|TRBV5-1|many
CASSLTGHFTDTQYF
TGCGCCAGCAGCTTGACGGGACACTTCACAGATACGCAGTATTTT
>TRBJ2-3|TRBD2|TRBV5-1|few
CASSPTSSADTQYF
TGCGCCAGCAGCCCGACTAGCAGTGCAGATACGCAGTATTTT
>TRBJ2-1|.|TRBV3-1|many
CASSQVSEQFF
TGTGCCAGCAGCCAAGTCTCCGAGCAGTTCTTC
>TRBJ2-3|TRBD2|TRBV29-1|many
CSVELAGGPDTQYF
TGCAGCGTTGAACTAGCGGGAGGGCCGGATACGCAGTATTTT
>TRBJ1-1|.|TRBV5-4|many
CASSLVARGMTEAFF
TGTGCCAGCAGCTTGGTGGCCAGGGGAATGACTGAAGCTTTCTTT
>TRBJ2-2|.|TRBV5-8|many
CASQDGSINTGELFF
TGTGCCTCCCAGGACGGCTCCATCAACACCGGGGAGCTGTTTTTT
>TRBJ2-2|.|TRBV3-1|many
CASSQDRPITTGELFF
TGTGCCAGCAGCCAAGATCGCCCGATAACCACCGGGGAGCTGTTTTTT
>TRBJ2-4|.|TRBV3-1|many
CASGGKWYIQYF
TGTGCCAGCGGAGGGAAGTGGTACATTCAGTACTTC
>TRBJ2-4|TRBD1|TRBV20-1|many
CSADRGLGNIQYF
TGCAGTGCAGACAGGGGCCTGGGAAACATTCAGTACTTC
>TRBJ2-7|TRBD2|TRBV5-1|many
CASSTGTSGYEQYF
TGCGCCAGCAGCACCGGGACTAGCGGCTACGAGCAGTACTTC
>TRBJ1-6|.|TRBV3-1|.
CASSQMRQHRLNSPLHF
TGTGCCAGCAGCCAAATGCGACAGCATAGGCTTAATTCACCCCTCCACTTT
>TRBJ2-1|.|TRBV7-3|few
CASSLKVEDRKFF
TGTGCCAGCAGTTTAAAAGTGGAGGACAGAAAGTTCTTC
>TRBJ1-2|.|TRBV7-2|many
CASSLVLGIHYGYTF
TGTGCCAGCAGCTTAGTATTGGGTATTCACTATGGCTACACCTTC
>TRBJ2-3|.|TRBV5-1|many
CASSFHRAGSGDTQYF
TGCGCCAGCAGCTTCCATCGCGCGGGGAGTGGAGATACGCAGTATTTT